This is a list of T cell receptor beta chains from one sample in a study of blood T cell repertoires in COVID-19. The repertoire was sequenced with immunoSEQ multiplex PCR; TCRdb's copy has only in-frame clones and lacks some. The sample contains tens of thousands of clones, about 88% of which appear only once. Sequenced sample: peripheral blood. These TCRs come from a human donor in a cohort sampled during active COVID-19. Both conserved end residues are part of each CDR3. D genes are given only for firm matches. Clone size is shown for a subset of rows, as once, few, many or a class of expanded clone.

clone_size	d_call	v_call	j_call	cdr3_nt	cdr3_aa
.	TRBD1	TRBV5-6	TRBJ2-4	TGTGCCAGCAGCTGGGGACAGTTACTAGCCAAAAACATTCAGTACTTC	CASSWGQLLAKNIQYF
.	.	TRBV6-5	TRBJ1-1	TGTGCCAGCAGTCCCTTGGAGGCGAACATTGAAGCTTTCTTT	CASSPLEANIEAFF
.	TRBD1	TRBV28	TRBJ1-2	TGTGCCAGCACTTCAGGGGGATCTGTTTATGGCTACACCTTC	CASTSGGSVYGYTF
.	TRBD2	TRBV4-3	TRBJ2-7	TGCGCCAGCAGCCAAGATTGGCGGGGGGAGCAGTACTTC	CASSQDWRGEQYF
.	.	TRBV4-2	TRBJ2-2	TGTGCCAGCAGCCAAGCCTTGTACACCGGGGAGCTGTTTTTT	CASSQALYTGELFF
.	TRBD1	TRBV10-1	TRBJ2-2	TGCGCCAGCAGTGTGTCACGCCAGGGGGCCGGGGAGCTGTTTTTT	CASSVSRQGAGELFF
.	.	TRBV5-1	TRBJ2-1	TGCGCCAGCAGTAAGGACCCGGGGGACAATGAGCAGTTCTTC	CASSKDPGDNEQFF
.	TRBD2	TRBV7-2	TRBJ2-3	TGTGCCAGCAGCCCTCTAGCGGGGTCTCCCACAGATACGCAGTATTTT	CASSPLAGSPTDTQYF
once	.	TRBV30	TRBJ2-1	TGTGCCTGGGGCCAACAGGGTAGCGAGCAGTTCTTC	CAWGQQGSEQFF
.	TRBD1	TRBV7-9	TRBJ1-4	TGTGCCAGCAGCTTTGGGGACAGGGCTGGGGAAAAACTGTTTTTT	CASSFGDRAGEKLFF
.	TRBD2	TRBV6-5	TRBJ2-1	TGTGCCAGCAGCAGGACTAGCGGGAGTGCTGAGCAGTTCTTC	CASSRTSGSAEQFF
.	.	TRBV7-2	TRBJ2-7	TGTGCCAGCAGCTTGAATCCCGGGACACAGCGCGAGCAGTACTTC	CASSLNPGTQREQYF
.	.	TRBV12-3/TRBV12-4	TRBJ2-3	TGTGCCAGCAGTTTATTAGCAGATACGCAGTATTTT	CASSLLADTQYF
once	TRBD1	TRBV4-1	TRBJ1-4	TGCGCCAGCAGCCCTGGGACAGACAATGAAAAACTGTTTTTT	CASSPGTDNEKLFF
.	TRBD2	TRBV10-2	TRBJ2-1	TGCGCCAGCAGTGAGGCGGGGGGCGGTTACAATGAGCAGTTCTTC	CASSEAGGGYNEQFF
.	.	TRBV4-3	TRBJ2-3	TGCGCCAGCAGCCAATTCCAGGGAATAGCAGATACGCAGTATTTT	CASSQFQGIADTQYF
.	TRBD2	TRBV5-4	TRBJ2-1	TGTGCCAGCAGCTTGGGGTTGTCGGGAGGGCCGGGCGAGCAGTTCTTC	CASSLGLSGGPGEQFF
.	.	TRBV5-1	TRBJ2-3	TGCGCCAGCAGCCCCGGACAGAGCACAGATACGCAGTATTTT	CASSPGQSTDTQYF
.	TRBD2	TRBV15	TRBJ2-1	TGTGCCACCAGCAACATTAGCGGGAGGCCACGTCCGGATGAGCAGTTCTTC	CATSNISGRPRPDEQFF
.	.	TRBV28	TRBJ1-4	TGTGCCAGCAGTTTAAAATGGCAGGCCCTGTTTTTT	CASSLKWQALFF
.	.	TRBV3-1/TRBV3-2	TRBJ2-5	TGTGCCAGCTCGCAGCTAGGGGGAGAGACCCAGTACTTC	CASSQLGGETQYF
few	.	TRBV5-1	TRBJ1-6	TGCGCCAGCAGCTTGGGCAGTAATTCACCCCTCCACTTT	CASSLGSNSPLHF
.	.	TRBV27	TRBJ2-2	TGTGCCAGCAGTTTAGGGCCGAACACCGGGGAGCTGTTTTTT	CASSLGPNTGELFF
.	.	TRBV7-2	TRBJ2-1	TGTGCCAGCAGCTTAGGGGTCGGGAGTTACAATGAGCAGTTCTTC	CASSLGVGSYNEQFF
.	TRBD1	TRBV19	TRBJ2-2	TGTGCCAGTAGTATTAGGGGGCTTAACACCGGGGAGCTGTTTTTT	CASSIRGLNTGELFF
.	TRBD1	TRBV6-6	TRBJ1-2	TGTGCCAGCAGCCTTGGACAGGGGATCACTAACTATGGCTACACCTTC	CASSLGQGITNYGYTF
.	TRBD1	TRBV5-1	TRBJ2-1	TGCGCCAGCAGCTTGTCGGGACAGGACAATGAGCAGTTCTTC	CASSLSGQDNEQFF
.	TRBD2	TRBV30	TRBJ2-2	TGTGCCTGGAGCGCGGGACTAGCGGGACGTCAGCGGGAGCTGTTTTTT	CAWSAGLAGRQRELFF
.	TRBD1	TRBV6-5	TRBJ1-2	TGTGCCAGCAGTTACGACAGGGGCCACTATGGCTACACCTTC	CASSYDRGHYGYTF
.	TRBD1	TRBV5-1	TRBJ2-3	TGCGCCAGCAGCCTAGGGACAGGGGATTTGATAGGTACGCAGTATTTT	CASSLGTGDLIGTQYF
.	TRBD1	TRBV5-4	TRBJ2-7	TGTGCCAGCAGCTTGGAGTGGACAGGGGGCCTAAACGAGCAGTACTTC	CASSLEWTGGLNEQYF
.	.	TRBV7-2	TRBJ2-7	TGTGCCAGCAGCTTCACATGGCAGGGTTACGAGCAGTACTTC	CASSFTWQGYEQYF
few	TRBD1	TRBV2	TRBJ1-2	TGTGCCAGCAGTGAAGCGCTTCGGGACAGGGTCCATGGCTACACCTTC	CASSEALRDRVHGYTF
.	.	TRBV5-6	TRBJ2-5	TGTGCCAGCAGCCTAGTAGCGGAACAAGAGACCCAGTACTTC	CASSLVAEQETQYF
.	TRBD1	TRBV15	TRBJ2-7	TGTGCCACCAACGGGGGGACAGGGGACTCCTACGAGCAGTACTTC	CATNGGTGDSYEQYF
.	TRBD2	TRBV2	TRBJ2-4	TGTGCCAGCAGTGAAACACTAGCGGGGGGGCCGGGCATTCAGTACTTC	CASSETLAGGPGIQYF
.	.	TRBV18	TRBJ2-5	TGTGCCAGCTCACCCTCGGCGGGGAATAAAGAGACCCAGTACTTC	CASSPSAGNKETQYF
.	TRBD2	TRBV5-1	TRBJ2-1	TGCGCCAGCAGCGGATCTGGGACTAGTCGGGATGAGCAGTTCTTC	CASSGSGTSRDEQFF
.	TRBD2	TRBV12-3/TRBV12-4	TRBJ2-1	TGTGCCAGCAGTCCTTACCTGGGACTAATCTTCTTC	CASSPYLGLIFF
.	.	TRBV18	TRBJ1-1	TGTGCCAGCTCACCTCAAAGCGTGAGGGGAGGAGAGGCTTTCTTT	CASSPQSVRGGEAFF
.	TRBD2	TRBV28	TRBJ2-7	TGTGCCAGCAGTCGACCGGGGGGGTCCTACGAGCAGTACTTC	CASSRPGGSYEQYF
.	.	TRBV7-2	TRBJ2-2	TGTGCCAGCAGCTTTGGACAGGGGGAGCTGTTTTTT	CASSFGQGELFF
.	.	TRBV4-3	TRBJ2-3	TGCGCCAGCAGCCAAGGGGCGGGGGCTAGCACAGATACGCAGTATTTT	CASSQGAGASTDTQYF
.	TRBD1	TRBV30	TRBJ1-6	TGTGCCTGGGGACGAACAGGGGAGAGATCACCCCTCCACTTT	CAWGRTGERSPLHF
.	.	TRBV6-4	TRBJ1-6	TGTGCCAGCAGTGACTCCCCGGTTTCACCCCTCCACTTT	CASSDSPVSPLHF